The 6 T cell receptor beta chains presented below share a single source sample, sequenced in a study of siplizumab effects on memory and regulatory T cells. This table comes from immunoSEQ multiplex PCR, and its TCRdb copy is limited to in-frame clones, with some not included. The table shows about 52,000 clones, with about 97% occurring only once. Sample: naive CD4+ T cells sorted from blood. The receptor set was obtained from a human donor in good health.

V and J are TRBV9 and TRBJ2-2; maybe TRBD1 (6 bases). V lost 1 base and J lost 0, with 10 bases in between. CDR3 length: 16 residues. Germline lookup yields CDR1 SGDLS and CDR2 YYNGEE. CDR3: CASSVTGTPNTGELFF. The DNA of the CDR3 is TGTGCCAGCAGCGTAACTGGGACACCGAACACCGGGGAGCTGTTTTTT.

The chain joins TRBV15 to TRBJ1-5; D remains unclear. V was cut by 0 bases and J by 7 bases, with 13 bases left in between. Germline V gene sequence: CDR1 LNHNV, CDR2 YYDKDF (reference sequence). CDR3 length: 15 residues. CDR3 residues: CATSRDKRGGQPQHF. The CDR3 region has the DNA TGTGCCACCAGCAGAGATAAGCGGGGAGGGCAGCCCCAGCATTTT.

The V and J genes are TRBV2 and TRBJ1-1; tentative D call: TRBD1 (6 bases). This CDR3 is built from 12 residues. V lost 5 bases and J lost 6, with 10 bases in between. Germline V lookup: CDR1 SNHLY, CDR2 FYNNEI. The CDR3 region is CASSNRVPEAFF. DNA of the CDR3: TGTGCCAGCAGTAACAGGGTACCTGAAGCTTTCTTT.

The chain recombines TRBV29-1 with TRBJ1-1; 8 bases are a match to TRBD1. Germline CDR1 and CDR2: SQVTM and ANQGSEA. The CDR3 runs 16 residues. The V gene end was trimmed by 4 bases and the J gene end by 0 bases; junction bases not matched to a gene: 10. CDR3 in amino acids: CSVGGQGGSMNTEAFF. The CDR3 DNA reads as TGCAGCGTTGGTGGACAGGGAGGTTCGATGAACACTGAAGCTTTCTTT.

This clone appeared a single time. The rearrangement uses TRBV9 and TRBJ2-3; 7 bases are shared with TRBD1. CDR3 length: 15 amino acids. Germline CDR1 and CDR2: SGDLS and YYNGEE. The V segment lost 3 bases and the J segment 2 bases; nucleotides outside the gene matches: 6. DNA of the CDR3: TGTGCCAGCAGCGACAGGACAGGCCTCACAGATACGCAGTATTTT. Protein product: CASSDRTGLTDTQYF.

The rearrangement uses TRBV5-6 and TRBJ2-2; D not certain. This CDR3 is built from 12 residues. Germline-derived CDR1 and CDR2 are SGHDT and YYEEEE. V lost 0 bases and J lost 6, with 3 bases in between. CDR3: CASSLGPGELFF. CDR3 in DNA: TGTGCCAGCAGCTTGGGCCCCGGGGAGCTGTTTTTT. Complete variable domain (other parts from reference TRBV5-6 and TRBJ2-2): DAGVTQSPTHLIKTRGQQVTLRCSPKSGHDTVSWYQQALGQGPQFIFQYYEEEERQRGNFPDRFSGHQFPNYSSELNVNALLLGDSALYLCASSLGPGELFFGEGSRLTVL.